This entry concerns a single T cell receptor (beta chain). This record comes from a study of CD8+CD57+ T cells in acquired aplastic anemia. All patients picked for sequencing had shown, by flow cytometry, an expansion of CD8+CD57+ cells. CDR1 and CDR2 from the germline V gene are LNHDA and SQIVND (reference sequence). The CDR3 contains 13 residues. V lost 4 bases and J lost 5, with 11 bases in between. Researchers used genomic DNA as the template to profile TCR beta VDJ and CDR3. TCRdb ran MiXCR on the reads and lists one entry per CDR3 protein. This table has some 200,000 distinct CDR3 sequences, less than 60% appearing once.

The TCR comes from a human donor with aplastic anemia. This rearrangement joins TRBV19 to TRBJ1-2, with D possibly TRBD1 on 6 matching bases. Source material: sorted CD4+, CD8+, or CD8+CD57+ T cells (not recorded which) from PBMCs. The CDR3 nucleotides read TGTGCCAGTAGTAGGGGGACATCGTATGGCTACACCTTC. Protein product: CASSRGTSYGYTF.